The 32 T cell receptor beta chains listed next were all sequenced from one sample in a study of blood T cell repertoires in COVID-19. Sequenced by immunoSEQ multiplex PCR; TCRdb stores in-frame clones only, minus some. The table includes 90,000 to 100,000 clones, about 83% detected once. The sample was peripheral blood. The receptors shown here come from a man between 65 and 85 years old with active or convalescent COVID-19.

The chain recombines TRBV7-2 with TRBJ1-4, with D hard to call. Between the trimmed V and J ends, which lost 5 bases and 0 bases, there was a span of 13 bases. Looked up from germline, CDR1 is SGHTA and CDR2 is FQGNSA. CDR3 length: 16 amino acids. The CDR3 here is CASSGRNPATNEKLFF. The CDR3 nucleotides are TGTGCCAGCAGCGGGAGAAACCCCGCAACTAATGAAAAACTGTTTTTT.

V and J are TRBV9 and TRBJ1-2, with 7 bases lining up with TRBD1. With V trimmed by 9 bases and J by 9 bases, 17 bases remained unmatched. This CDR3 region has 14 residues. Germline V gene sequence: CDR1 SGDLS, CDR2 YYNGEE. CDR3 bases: TGTGCCACCCTTTTACGCAGGGGGGACCTTAGCTACACCTTC. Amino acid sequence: CATLLRRGDLSYTF.

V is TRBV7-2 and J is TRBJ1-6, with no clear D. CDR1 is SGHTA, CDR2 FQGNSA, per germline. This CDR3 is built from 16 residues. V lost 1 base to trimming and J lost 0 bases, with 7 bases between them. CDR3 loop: CASSLDFASYNSPLHF. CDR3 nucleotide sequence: TGTGCCAGCAGCTTAGACTTTGCCTCCTATAATTCACCCCTCCACTTT.

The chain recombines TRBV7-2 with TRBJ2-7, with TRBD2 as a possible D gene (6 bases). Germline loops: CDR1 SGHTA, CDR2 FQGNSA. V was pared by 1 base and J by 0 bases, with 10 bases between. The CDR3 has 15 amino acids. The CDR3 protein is CASSLGMGGSYEQYF. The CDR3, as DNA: TGTGCCAGCAGCTTAGGGATGGGGGGCTCCTACGAGCAGTACTTC.

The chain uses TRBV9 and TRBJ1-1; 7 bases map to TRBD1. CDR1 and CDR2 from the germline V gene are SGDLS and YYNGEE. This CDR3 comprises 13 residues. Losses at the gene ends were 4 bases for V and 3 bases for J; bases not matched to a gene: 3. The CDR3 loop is CASSRDRHTEAFF. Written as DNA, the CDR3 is TGTGCCAGCAGCAGGGACAGACACACTGAAGCTTTCTTT.

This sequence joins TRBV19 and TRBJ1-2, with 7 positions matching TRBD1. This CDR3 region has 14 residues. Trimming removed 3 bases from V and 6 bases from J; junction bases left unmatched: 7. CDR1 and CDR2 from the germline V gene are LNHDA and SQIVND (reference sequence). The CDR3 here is CASSIDRAVNGYTF. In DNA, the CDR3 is TGTGCCAGTAGTATCGACAGGGCGGTGAATGGCTACACCTTC.

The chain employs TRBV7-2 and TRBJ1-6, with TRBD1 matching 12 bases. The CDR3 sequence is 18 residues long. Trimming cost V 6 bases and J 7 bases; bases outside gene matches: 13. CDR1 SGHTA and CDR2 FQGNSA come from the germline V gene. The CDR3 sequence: CASSLSGTGGPRNSPLHF. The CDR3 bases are TGTGCCAGCAGTTTATCCGGGACAGGGGGCCCAAGAAATTCACCCCTCCACTTT.

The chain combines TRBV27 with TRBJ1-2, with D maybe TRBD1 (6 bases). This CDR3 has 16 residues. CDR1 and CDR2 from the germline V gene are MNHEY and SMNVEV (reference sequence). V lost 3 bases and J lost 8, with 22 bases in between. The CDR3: CASSFWIGGQMEGYTF. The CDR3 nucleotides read TGTGCCAGCAGTTTTTGGATCGGGGGGCAAATGGAGGGCTACACCTTC.

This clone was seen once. Written as DNA, the CDR3 is TGCAGCGCCGAAAATCTAGCGGGGGGACACAATGAGCAGTTCTTC. Translation gives CSAENLAGGHNEQFF. The chain carries TRBV29-1 and TRBJ2-1; TRBD2 matches at 11 bases. Trimming took 7 bases from V and 5 from J; bases not matched to a gene: 10. The germline CDR1 and CDR2 sequences are SQVTM and ANQGSEA. This CDR3 comprises 15 residues.

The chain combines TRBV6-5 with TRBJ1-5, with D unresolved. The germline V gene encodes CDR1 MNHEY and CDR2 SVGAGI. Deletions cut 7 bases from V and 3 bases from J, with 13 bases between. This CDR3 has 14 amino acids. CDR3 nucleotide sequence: TGTGCCAGCAATGTGGTACAGACCAATCAGCCCCAGCATTTT. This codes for CASNVVQTNQPQHF.

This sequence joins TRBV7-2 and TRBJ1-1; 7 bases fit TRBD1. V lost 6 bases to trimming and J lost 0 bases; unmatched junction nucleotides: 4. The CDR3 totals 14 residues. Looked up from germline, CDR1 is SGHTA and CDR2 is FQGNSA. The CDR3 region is CASRGTDLNTEAFF. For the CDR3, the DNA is TGTGCCAGCAGGGGGACAGATTTGAACACTGAAGCTTTCTTT.

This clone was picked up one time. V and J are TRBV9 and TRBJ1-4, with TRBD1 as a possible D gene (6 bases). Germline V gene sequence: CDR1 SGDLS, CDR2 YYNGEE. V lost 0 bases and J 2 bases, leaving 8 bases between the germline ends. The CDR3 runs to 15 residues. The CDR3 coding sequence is TGTGCCAGCAGCGTAGCTACAGGGACTAATGAAAAACTGTTTTTT. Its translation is CASSVATGTNEKLFF.

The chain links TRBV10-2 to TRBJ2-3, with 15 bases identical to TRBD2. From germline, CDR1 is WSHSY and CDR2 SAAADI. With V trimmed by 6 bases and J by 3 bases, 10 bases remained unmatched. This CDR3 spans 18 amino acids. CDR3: CASRGLAGGRGTTDTQYF. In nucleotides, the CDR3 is TGCGCCAGCAGAGGACTAGCGGGGGGGCGGGGGACGACAGATACGCAGTATTTT.

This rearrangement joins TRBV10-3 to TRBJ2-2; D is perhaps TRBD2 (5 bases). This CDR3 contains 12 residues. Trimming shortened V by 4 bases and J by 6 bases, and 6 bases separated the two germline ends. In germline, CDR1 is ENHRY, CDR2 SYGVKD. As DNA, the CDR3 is TGTGCCATCAGTGGACTACCCGGGGAGCTGTTTTTT. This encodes CAISGLPGELFF.

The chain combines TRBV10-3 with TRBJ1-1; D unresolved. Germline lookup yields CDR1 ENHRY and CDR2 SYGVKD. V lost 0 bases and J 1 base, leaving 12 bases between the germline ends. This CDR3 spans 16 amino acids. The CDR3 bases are TGTGCCATCAGTGAGTCGAGCGGGGTTGGGAACACTGAAGCTTTCTTT. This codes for CAISESSGVGNTEAFF.

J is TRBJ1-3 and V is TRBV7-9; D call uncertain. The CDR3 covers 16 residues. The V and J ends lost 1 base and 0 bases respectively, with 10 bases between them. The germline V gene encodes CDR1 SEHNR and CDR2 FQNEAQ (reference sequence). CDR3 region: CASSLGRTDSGNTIYF. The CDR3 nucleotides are TGTGCCAGCAGCTTAGGACGGACTGACTCTGGAAACACCATATATTTT.

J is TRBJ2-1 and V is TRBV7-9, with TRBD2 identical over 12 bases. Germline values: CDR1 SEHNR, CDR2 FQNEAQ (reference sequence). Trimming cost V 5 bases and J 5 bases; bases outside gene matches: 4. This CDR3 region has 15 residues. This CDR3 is CASSAWTSGNNEQFF. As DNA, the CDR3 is TGTGCCAGCAGCGCCTGGACTAGCGGGAACAATGAGCAGTTCTTC.

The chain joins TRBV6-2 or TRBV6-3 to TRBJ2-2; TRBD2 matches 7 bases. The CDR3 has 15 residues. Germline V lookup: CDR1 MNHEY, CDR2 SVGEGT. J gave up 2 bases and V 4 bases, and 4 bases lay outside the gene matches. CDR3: CASSWGGYNTGELFF. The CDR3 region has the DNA TGTGCCAGCAGTTGGGGGGGATACAACACCGGGGAGCTGTTTTTT.

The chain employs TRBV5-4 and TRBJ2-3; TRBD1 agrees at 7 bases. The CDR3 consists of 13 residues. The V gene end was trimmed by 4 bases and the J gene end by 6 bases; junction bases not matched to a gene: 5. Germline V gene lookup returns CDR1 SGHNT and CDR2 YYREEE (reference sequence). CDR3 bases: TGTGCCAGCAGCCCAACAGGGGCGGATACGCAGTATTTT. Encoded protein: CASSPTGADTQYF.

Here the CDR3 DNA reads TGTGCCAGTAGTATAGGGGGCAGCGAAGCTTTCTTT. It specifies CASSIGGSEAFF. The chain is built from TRBV19 and TRBJ1-1; possibly TRBD1 for D (5 bases). The CDR3 is made up of 12 amino acids. Trimming took off 1 base at V and 8 bases at J, with 8 bases between the two ends. Germline lookup yields CDR1 LNHDA and CDR2 SQIVND (reference sequence).

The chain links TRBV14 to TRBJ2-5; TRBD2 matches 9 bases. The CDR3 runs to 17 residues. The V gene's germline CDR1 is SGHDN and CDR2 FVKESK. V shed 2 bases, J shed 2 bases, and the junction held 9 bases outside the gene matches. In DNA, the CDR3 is TGTGCCAGCAGCCAATCGGGGACTAGCCCCTCGCAAGAGACCCAGTACTTC. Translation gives CASSQSGTSPSQETQYF.

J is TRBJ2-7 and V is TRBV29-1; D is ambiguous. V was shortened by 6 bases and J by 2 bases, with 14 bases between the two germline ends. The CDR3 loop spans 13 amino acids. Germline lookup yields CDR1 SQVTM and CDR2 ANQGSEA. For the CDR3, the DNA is TGCAGCGTCCGTGCAGAAGGAGCCTACGAGCAGTACTTC. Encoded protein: CSVRAEGAYEQYF.

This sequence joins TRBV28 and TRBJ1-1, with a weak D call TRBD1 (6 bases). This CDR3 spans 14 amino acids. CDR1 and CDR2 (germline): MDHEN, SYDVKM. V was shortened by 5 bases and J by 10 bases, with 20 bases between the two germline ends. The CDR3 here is CASSPRGQTGVAFF. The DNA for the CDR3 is TGTGCCAGCAGTCCCCGAGGACAGACCGGGGTAGCTTTCTTT.

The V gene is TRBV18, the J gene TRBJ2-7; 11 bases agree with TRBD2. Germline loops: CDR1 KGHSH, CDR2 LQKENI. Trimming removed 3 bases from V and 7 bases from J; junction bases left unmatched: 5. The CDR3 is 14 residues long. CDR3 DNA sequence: TGTGCCAGCTCACCTCTAGCGGGGGGCGGAGAGCAGTACTTC. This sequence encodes CASSPLAGGGEQYF.

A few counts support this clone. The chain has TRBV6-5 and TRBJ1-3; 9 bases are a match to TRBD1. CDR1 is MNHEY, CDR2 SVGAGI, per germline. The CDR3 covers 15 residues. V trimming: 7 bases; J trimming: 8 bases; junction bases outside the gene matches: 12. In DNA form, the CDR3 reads TGTGCCAGCACTCCAACAGGGGGCCTACAGGACACCATATATTTT. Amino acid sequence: CASTPTGGLQDTIYF.

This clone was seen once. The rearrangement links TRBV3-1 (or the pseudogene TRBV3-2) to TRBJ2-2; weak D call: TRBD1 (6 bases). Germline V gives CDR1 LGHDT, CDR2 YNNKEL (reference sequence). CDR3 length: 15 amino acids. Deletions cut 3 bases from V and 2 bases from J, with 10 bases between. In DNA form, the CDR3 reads TGTGCCAGCAGCCAGGGGACAACCAACACCGGGGAGCTGTTTTTT. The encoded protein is CASSQGTTNTGELFF.

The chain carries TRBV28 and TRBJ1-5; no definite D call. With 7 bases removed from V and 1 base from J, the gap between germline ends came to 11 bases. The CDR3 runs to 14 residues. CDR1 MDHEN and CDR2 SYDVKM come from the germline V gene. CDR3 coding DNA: TGTGCCAGCATTTTTCCAGGAAGCAATCAGCCCCAGCATTTT. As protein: CASIFPGSNQPQHF.

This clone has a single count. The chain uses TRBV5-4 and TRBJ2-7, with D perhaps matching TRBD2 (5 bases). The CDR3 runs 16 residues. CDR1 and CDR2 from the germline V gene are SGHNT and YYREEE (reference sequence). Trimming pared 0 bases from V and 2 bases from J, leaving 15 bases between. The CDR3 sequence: CASSLEASRGAYEQYF. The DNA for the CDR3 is TGTGCCAGCAGCTTGGAGGCCTCTCGGGGAGCCTACGAGCAGTACTTC.

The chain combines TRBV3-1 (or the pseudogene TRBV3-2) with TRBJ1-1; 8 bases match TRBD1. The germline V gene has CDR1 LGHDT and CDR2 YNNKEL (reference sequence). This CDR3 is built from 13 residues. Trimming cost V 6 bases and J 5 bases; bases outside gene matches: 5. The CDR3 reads CASRAQGVTEAFF. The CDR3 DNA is TGTGCCAGCAGGGCACAGGGGGTAACTGAAGCTTTCTTT.

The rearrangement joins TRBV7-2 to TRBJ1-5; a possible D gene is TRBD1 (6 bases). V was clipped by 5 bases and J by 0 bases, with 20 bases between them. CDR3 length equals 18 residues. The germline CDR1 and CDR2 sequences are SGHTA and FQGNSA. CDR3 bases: TGTGCCAGCAGCCCCAGTGGGGTTGAGGGACATAGCAATCAGCCCCAGCATTTT. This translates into CASSPSGVEGHSNQPQHF.

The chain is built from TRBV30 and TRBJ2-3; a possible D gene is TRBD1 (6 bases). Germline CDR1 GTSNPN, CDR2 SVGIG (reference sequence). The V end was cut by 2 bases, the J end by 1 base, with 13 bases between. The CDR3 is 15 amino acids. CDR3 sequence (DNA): TGTGCCTGGAGTTCGTATGGGGGCCGCACAGATACGCAGTATTTT. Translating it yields CAWSSYGGRTDTQYF. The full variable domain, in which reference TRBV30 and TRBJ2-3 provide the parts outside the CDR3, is SQTIHQWPATLVQPVGSPLSLECTVEGTSNPNLYWYRQAAGRGLQLLFYSVGIGQISSEVPQNLSASRPQDRQFILSSKKLLLSDSGFYLCAWSSYGGRTDTQYFGPGTRLTVL.

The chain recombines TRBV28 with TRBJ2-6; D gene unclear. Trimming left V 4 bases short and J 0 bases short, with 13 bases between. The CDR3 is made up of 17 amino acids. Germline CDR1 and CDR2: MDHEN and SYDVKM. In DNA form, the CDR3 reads TGTGCCAGCAGTTCCCAGTTGCTAGGCTCTGGGGCCAACGTCCTGACTTTC. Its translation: CASSSQLLGSGANVLTF.